A selection of T cell receptor beta chains follows, all from one sample in a study of molecular identifiers for immune sequencing clone quantification. TCRdb passed the PCR reads through MiXCR, listing each CDR3 protein once. The profile shows about 640,000 distinct CDR3 sequences, 20% of them singletons. The material sequenced was naive CD8+ T cells from blood, with Jurkat cell RNA spiked in. These receptors were collected from a human donor in good health. Some libraries in this study had Jurkat cell RNA spiked in. Both conserved end residues are part of each CDR3. The D gene is left open where the match is weak. Clone size is not always given. Where it is, it says once, few, many or a class for expanded clones.

v_call,j_call,clone_size,d_call,cdr3_aa,cdr3_nt
TRBV6-5,TRBJ2-7,many,TRBD2,CASAGTSGLSYEQYF,TGTGCCAGCGCCGGGACTAGCGGGTTATCCTACGAGCAGTACTTC
TRBV5-3,TRBJ1-4,.,.,CASSPVGQGAFSSRRTLNEKLVF,.
TRBV19,TRBJ2-7,few,.,CASTAGGSLYEQYF,TGTGCCAGTACAGCGGGCGGGTCTCTCTACGAGCAGTACTTC
TRBV6-2/TRBV6-3,TRBJ1-5,many,.,CASSPDTLNQPQHF,TGTGCCAGCAGCCCGGACACTTTGAATCAGCCCCAGCATTTT
TRBV19,TRBJ1-6,many,.,CASSLDIGKNSPLHF,TGTGCCAGTAGTTTGGACATCGGTAAAAATTCACCCCTCCACTTT
TRBV29-1,TRBJ2-7,many,TRBD2,CSVRGGLLAGGRYEQYF,TGCAGCGTTCGAGGGGGGCTTCTAGCGGGAGGTCGCTACGAGCAGTACTTC
TRBV6-5,TRBJ1-6,.,.,CASSYSIDPPLHF,TGTGCCAGCAGTTACTCGATTGATCCACCCCTCCACTTT
TRBV12-3/TRBV12-4,TRBJ2-2,few,TRBD1,CASSPPTGQGHLGELFF,TGTGCCAGCAGTCCCCCGACCGGACAGGGGCACCTCGGGGAGCTGTTTTTT
TRBV5-4,TRBJ2-7,many,TRBD1,CASSSEGTGLREQYF,TGTGCCAGCAGCTCGGAAGGGACAGGGCTCAGAGAGCAGTACTTC
TRBV20-1,TRBJ2-1,many,.,CSAKQVHEQFF,TGCAGTGCGAAGCAGGTGCATGAGCAGTTCTTC
TRBV7-9,TRBJ1-5,few,.,CASSLNVGMEQPQHF,TGTGCCAGCAGCTTAAATGTGGGGATGGAGCAGCCCCAGCATTTT
TRBV27,TRBJ2-3,many,.,CASSLSGTDTQYF,TGTGCCAGCAGCTTATCTGGCACAGATACGCAGTATTTT
TRBV12-3/TRBV12-4,TRBJ2-1,.,TRBD2,CASSPGPSGYNEQFF,TGTGCCAGCAGTCCCGGGCCTAGCGGCTACAATGAGCAGTTCTTC
TRBV29-1,TRBJ2-7,few,TRBD2,CSVEDQGSSGTHEQYF,TGCAGCGTTGAAGATCAGGGTTCTAGCGGAACCCACGAGCAGTACTTC
TRBV6-2/TRBV6-3,TRBJ2-1,many,TRBD1,CASSAGQGSGNEQFF,TGTGCCAGCAGTGCGGGACAGGGGTCGGGAAATGAGCAGTTCTTC
TRBV28,TRBJ1-2,once,.,CASSLNFALNGYTF,TGTGCCAGCAGTTTAAACTTCGCCTTAAATGGCTACACCTTC
TRBV4-3,TRBJ1-4,many,.,CASSQDWGSTNEKLFF,TGCGCCAGCAGCCAAGATTGGGGGTCAACTAATGAAAAACTGTTTTTT
TRBV6-6,TRBJ1-1,many,.,CASSYSIQGDLAEAFF,TGTGCCAGCAGTTACTCGATACAGGGCGATTTGGCTGAAGCTTTCTTT
TRBV19,TRBJ2-7,many,.,CASSIGTSYEQYF,TGTGCCAGTAGTATCGGGACTTCCTACGAGCAGTACTTC
TRBV7-3,TRBJ2-1,many,TRBD1,CASSLNPGQGPYNEQFF,TGTGCCAGCAGCTTAAATCCGGGACAGGGTCCCTACAATGAGCAGTTCTTC